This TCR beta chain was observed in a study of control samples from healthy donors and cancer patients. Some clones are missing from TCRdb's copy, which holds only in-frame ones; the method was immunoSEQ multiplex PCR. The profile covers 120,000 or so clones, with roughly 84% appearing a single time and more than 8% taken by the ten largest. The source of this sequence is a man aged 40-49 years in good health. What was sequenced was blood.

The CDR3, as DNA: TGTGCCAGCAGTTCAGCCTCGCGGGGGGAGACCCAGTACTTC. Amino acid sequence: CASSSASRGETQYF. The gene calls are TRBV6-2 or TRBV6-3 and TRBJ2-5; 7 bases map to TRBD2. CDR3 size: 14 residues. After removal of 4 bases from V and 5 bases from J, the junction contained 7 bases not matched to a gene. Looked up from germline, CDR1 is MNHEY and CDR2 is SVGEGT.